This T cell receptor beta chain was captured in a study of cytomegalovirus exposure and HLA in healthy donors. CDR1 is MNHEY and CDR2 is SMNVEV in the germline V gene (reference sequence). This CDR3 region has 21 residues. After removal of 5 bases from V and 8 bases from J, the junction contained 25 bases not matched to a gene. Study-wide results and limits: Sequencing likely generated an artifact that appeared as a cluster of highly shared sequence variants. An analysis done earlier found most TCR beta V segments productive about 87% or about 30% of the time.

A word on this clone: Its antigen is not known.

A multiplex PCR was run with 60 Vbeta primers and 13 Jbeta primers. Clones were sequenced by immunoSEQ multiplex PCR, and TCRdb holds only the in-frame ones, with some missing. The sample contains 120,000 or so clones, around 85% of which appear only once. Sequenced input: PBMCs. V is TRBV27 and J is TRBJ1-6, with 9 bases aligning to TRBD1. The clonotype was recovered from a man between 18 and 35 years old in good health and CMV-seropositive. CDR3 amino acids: CASSPKRTGAKTILIDSPLHF. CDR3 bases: TGTGCCAGCAGTCCTAAACGGACAGGGGCGAAGACGATCTTGATTGATTCACCCCTCCACTTT.